This T cell receptor beta chain originates from a study of spatial heterogeneity in lung cancer. Study observations and caveats: TCRs found ubiquitously expanded in tumor appeared in blood more at resection than at follow-up.

TCRdb passed the 5' RACE reads through MiXCR, listing each CDR3 protein once. The table has 60,000 to 90,000 distinct CDR3 sequences, about an eighth seen once. This clonotype was observed many times. Its cognate antigen is unknown. Stated time point: sample taken at primary tumor resection. Unsorted whole RNA from tumor, nontumor lung or frozen PBMC underwent sequencing. The donor population consisted of approximately 70 patients with untreated, early-stage non-small cell lung cancer. The sequence derives from a male donor with early-stage non-small cell lung cancer. This specimen was PBMCs, taken at surgery.

CDR3 sequence reads: CASSLLGRDTEAFF. The DNA for the CDR3 is TGCGCCAGCAGCTTGCTGGGGAGAGACACTGAAGCTTTCTTT. The chain is built from TRBV5-1 and TRBJ1-1; D unresolved. CDR1 and CDR2 (germline): SGHRS, YFSETQ. The CDR3 extends over 14 amino acids. Trimming took 1 base from V and 3 from J, leaving 10 bases between them.